Below, one TCR beta chain is given with its context. The CDR3 contains 17 residues. V lost 0 bases to trimming and J lost 0 bases, with 15 bases between them. Germline assignment: CDR1 SGHTA and CDR2 FQGTGA. The source of the sample is a study of control samples from healthy donors and cancer patients. Clones were sequenced by immunoSEQ multiplex PCR, and TCRdb holds only the in-frame ones, with some missing. The table shows around 150,000 clones, with 70% to 90% occurring only once. This clonotype was obtained from a man younger than 40 in good health. The chain is built from TRBV7-3 and TRBJ2-7; D might be TRBD2 (7 bases). The material sequenced was blood. The CDR3 region has the DNA TGTGCCAGCAGCTTAACGATCCAGCGGGACACCTCCTACGAGCAGTACTTC. Encoded protein: CASSLTIQRDTSYEQYF.